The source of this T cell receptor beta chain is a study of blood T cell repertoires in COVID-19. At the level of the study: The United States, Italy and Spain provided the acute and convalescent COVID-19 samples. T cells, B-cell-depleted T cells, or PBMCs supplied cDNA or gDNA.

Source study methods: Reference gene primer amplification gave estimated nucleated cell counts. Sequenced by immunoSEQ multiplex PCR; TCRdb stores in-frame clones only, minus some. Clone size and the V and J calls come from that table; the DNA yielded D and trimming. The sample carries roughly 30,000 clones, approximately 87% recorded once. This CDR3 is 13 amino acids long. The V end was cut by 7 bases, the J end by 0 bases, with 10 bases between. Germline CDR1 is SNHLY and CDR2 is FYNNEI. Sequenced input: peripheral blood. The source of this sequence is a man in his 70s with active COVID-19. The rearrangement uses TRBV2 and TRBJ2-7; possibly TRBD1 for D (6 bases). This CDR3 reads CASKPGVSYEQYF. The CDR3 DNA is TGTGCCAGCAAGCCAGGGGTCTCCTACGAGCAGTACTTC.